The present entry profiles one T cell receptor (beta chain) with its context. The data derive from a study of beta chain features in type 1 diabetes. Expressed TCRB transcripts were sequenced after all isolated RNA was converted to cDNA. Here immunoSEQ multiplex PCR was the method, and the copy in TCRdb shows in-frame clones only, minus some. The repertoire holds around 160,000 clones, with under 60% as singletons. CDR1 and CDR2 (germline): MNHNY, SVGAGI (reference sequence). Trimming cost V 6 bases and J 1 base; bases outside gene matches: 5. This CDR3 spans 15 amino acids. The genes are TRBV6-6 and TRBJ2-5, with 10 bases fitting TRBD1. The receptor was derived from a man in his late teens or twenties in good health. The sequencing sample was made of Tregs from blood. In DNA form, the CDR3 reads TGTGCCAGCAGACTGGGACAGGGGCCCCAAGAGACCCAGTACTTC. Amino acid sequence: CASRLGQGPQETQYF.